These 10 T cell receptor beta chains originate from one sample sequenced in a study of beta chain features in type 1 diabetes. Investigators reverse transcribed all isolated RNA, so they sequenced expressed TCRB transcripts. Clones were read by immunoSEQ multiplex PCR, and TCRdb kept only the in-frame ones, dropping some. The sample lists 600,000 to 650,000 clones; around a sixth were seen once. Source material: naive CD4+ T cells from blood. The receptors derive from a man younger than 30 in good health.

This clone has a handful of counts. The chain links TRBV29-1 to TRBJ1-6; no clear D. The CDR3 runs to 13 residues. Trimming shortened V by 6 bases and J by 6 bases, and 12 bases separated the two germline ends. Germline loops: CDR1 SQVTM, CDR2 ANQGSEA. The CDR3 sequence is CSVTDGSNSPLHF. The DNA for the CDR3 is TGCAGCGTGACGGACGGCAGTAATTCACCCCTCCACTTT.

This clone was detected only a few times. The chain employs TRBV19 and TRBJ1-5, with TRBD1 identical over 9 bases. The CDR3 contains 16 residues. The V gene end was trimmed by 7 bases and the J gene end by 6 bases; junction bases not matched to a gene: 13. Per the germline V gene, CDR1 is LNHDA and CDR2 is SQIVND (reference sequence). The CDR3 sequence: CASTSLDRGVGQPQHF. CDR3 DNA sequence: TGTGCCAGTACCTCACTGGACAGGGGTGTCGGTCAGCCCCAGCATTTT.

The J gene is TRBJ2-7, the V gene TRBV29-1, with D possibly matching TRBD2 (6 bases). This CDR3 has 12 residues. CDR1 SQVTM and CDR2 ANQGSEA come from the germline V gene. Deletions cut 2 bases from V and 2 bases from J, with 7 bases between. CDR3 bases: TGCAGCGTTGAATCGGGGGCCTACGAGCAGTACTTC. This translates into CSVESGAYEQYF.

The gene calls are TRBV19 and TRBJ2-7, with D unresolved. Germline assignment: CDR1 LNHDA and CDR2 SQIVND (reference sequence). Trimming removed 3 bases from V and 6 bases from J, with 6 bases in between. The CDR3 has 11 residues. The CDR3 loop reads CASSIYAEQYF. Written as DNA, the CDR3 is TGTGCCAGTAGTATCTACGCCGAGCAGTACTTC.

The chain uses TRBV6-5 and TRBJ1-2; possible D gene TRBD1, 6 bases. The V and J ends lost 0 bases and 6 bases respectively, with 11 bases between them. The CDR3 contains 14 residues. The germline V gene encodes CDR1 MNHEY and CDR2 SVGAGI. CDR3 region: CASSYSRGGHGYTF. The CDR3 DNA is TGTGCCAGCAGTTACTCCAGGGGCGGGCATGGCTACACCTTC.

The CDR3 DNA sequence: TGCAGTGCAAACAGAAACTATGGCTACACCTTC. Protein product: CSANRNYGYTF. The rearrangement links TRBV20-1 to TRBJ1-2; the D is unclear. Trimming removed 6 bases from V and 2 bases from J, with 7 bases in between. CDR1 DFQATT and CDR2 SNEGSKA come from the germline V gene (reference sequence). The CDR3 spans 11 residues.

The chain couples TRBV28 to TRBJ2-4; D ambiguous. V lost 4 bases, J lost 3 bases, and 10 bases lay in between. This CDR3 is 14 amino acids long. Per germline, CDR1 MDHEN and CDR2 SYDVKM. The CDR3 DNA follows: TGTGCCAGCAGTTCGGACCAAGGCAAAAACATTCAGTACTTC. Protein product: CASSSDQGKNIQYF.

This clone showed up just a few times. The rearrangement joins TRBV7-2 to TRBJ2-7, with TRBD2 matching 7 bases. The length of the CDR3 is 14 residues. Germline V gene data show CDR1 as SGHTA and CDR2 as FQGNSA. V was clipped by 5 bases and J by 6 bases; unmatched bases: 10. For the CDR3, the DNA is TGTGCCAGCAGCCCCCAGCCTCAGCGGGGCGAGCAGTACTTC. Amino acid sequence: CASSPQPQRGEQYF.

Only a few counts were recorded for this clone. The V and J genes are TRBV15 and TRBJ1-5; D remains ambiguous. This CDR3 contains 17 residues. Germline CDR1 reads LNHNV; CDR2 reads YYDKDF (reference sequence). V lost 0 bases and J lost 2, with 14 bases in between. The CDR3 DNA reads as TGTGCCACCAGCAGAGAACGGGAGGGATGGGGCAATCAGCCCCAGCATTTT. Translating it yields CATSREREGWGNQPQHF. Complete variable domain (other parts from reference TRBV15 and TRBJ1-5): DAMVIQNPRYQVTQFGKPVTLSCSQTLNHNVMYWYQQKSSQAPKLLFHYYDKDFNNEADTPDNFQSRRPNTSFCFLDIRSPGLGDTAMYLCATSREREGWGNQPQHFGDGTRLSIL.

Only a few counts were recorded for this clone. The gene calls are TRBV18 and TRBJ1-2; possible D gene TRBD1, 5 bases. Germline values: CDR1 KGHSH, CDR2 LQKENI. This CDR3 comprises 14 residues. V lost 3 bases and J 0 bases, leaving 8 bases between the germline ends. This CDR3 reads CASSPTAANYGYTF. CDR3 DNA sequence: TGTGCCAGCTCACCGACAGCCGCTAACTATGGCTACACCTTC.